What follows are 14 T cell receptor beta chains derived from one specimen sequenced in a study of read filtering for tumor transcriptome and immune sequencing. From 400 to 450 ng of RNA, a library with molecular barcoded alpha/delta and beta/gamma adaptors was made. TCRdb used MiXCR to reprocess the reads, holding one entry per CDR3 protein. The data contain 100,000 to 150,000 distinct CDR3 sequences, under 15% of them singletons. Sequencing was done on a sample of a population of CD138-negative cells sorted from bone marrow. The receptors derive from a donor at least 40 years old with multiple myeloma.

This clonotype was seen repeatedly, ten times or more. The chain carries TRBV11-2 and TRBJ2-4; D perhaps matches TRBD1 (5 bases). From germline, CDR1 is SGHAT and CDR2 FQNNGV. The CDR3 is made up of 14 amino acids. Trimming cost V 0 bases and J 7 bases, with 10 bases left between them. This chain's CDR3 is CASSLEGRVNIQYF. The DNA of the CDR3 is TGTGCCAGCAGCTTAGAAGGCAGGGTGAACATTCAGTACTTC.

This clonotype was seen a few times. The chain links TRBV12-3 or TRBV12-4 to TRBJ2-2; D remains unclear. This CDR3 is 12 amino acids long. Trimming shortened V by 4 bases and J by 8 bases, and 8 bases separated the two germline ends. The CDR3 region has the DNA TGTGCCAGCAGTTCCCAAGGAGGGGAGCTGTTTTTT. It translates to CASSSQGGELFF.

This clonotype was picked up many times. The V call is TRBV25-1, the J call TRBJ1-6; D is uncertain. Deletions cut 3 bases from V and 12 bases from J, with 15 bases between. This CDR3 contains 14 residues. CDR1 is MGHDK and CDR2 is SYGVNS in the germline V gene. The CDR3 is CASSDVRPTGPLHF. The CDR3 bases are TGTGCCAGCAGTGATGTTAGGCCCACGGGACCCCTCCACTTT.

In this sample, this clonotype turned up many times. The rearrangement uses TRBV7-2 and TRBJ2-1; 10 positions match TRBD2. The V gene end was trimmed by 4 bases and the J gene end by 4 bases; junction bases not matched to a gene: 7. Germline assignment: CDR1 SGHTA and CDR2 FQGNSA. CDR3 length equals 16 residues. CDR3 sequence reads: CASSSFSSGRYNEQFF. In DNA, the CDR3 is TGTGCCAGCAGCTCCTTCTCTAGCGGGAGATACAATGAGCAGTTCTTC.

This clonotype was detected many times. The gene calls are TRBV20-1 and TRBJ2-3, with 13 bases that match TRBD2. This CDR3 is 15 amino acids long. The junction had 7 bases not matched to a gene; V was cut back by 5 bases and J by 5 bases. In germline, CDR1 is DFQATT, CDR2 SNEGSKA (reference sequence). For the CDR3, the DNA is TGCAGTGCTTCACTAGCGGGAGGGCCGAGAGATACGCAGTATTTT. It is translated as CSASLAGGPRDTQYF.

This clonotype was seen at least ten times. The chain employs TRBV7-6 and TRBJ2-1; D gene uncertain. Trimming left V 5 bases short and J 6 bases short, with 14 bases between. CDR1 is SGHVS, CDR2 FNYEAQ, per germline. The CDR3 runs 14 residues. The CDR3 DNA reads TGTGCCAGCAGCCGACCCCGGGCGACCAATGAGCAGTTCTTC. Its translation: CASSRPRATNEQFF.

This clonotype occurred many times. The gene calls are TRBV6-5 and TRBJ1-2, with 8 bases lining up with TRBD1. The germline V gene encodes CDR1 MNHEY and CDR2 SVGAGI. The CDR3 has 15 residues. Germline trimming cut 6 bases from V and 4 bases from J; bases unmatched to any gene: 10. The CDR3 DNA reads TGTGCCAGCAGAACGACAGGGGCTAGTGGCTATGGCTACACCTTC. Amino acids: CASRTTGASGYGYTF.

This chain connects TRBV4-2 to TRBJ2-3; 7 bases are shared with TRBD1. The CDR3 is 16 residues long. The V and J ends lost 3 bases and 2 bases, in that order; junction bases with no gene match: 8. Germline assignment: CDR1 LGHNA and CDR2 YNFKEQ. In DNA, the CDR3 is TGTGCCAGCAGCCAGAGAAGGGACAGACTCACAGATACGCAGTATTTT. Encoded protein: CASSQRRDRLTDTQYF.

Note on this clonotype: A clone one base away is much larger, so this may be a read error. The chain has TRBV6-5 and TRBJ1-2; D may be TRBD1 (6 bases). Trimming pared 4 bases from V and 3 bases from J, leaving 15 bases between. The CDR3 spans 15 residues. Germline-derived CDR1 and CDR2 are MNHEY and SVGAGI. CDR3 amino acids: CASSSDRISDYGYTF. CDR3 bases: TGTGCCAGCAGTTCAGACAGGATTAGTGACTATGGCTACACCTTC.

This clonotype was picked up a small number of times. This clone may be a read error of a much larger clone one base away. The chain employs TRBV11-1 and TRBJ2-5; 10 nucleotides align to TRBD2. The V gene end was trimmed by 3 bases and the J gene end by 2 bases; junction bases not matched to a gene: 12. This CDR3 spans 18 amino acids. Germline CDR1 and CDR2: SGHAT and FQDESV (reference sequence). As DNA, the CDR3 is TGTGCCAGCAGCTTGGTAGTTGATTGGACTAGCGGACAAGAGACCCAGTACTTC. It encodes CASSLVVDWTSGQETQYF.

This clonotype was counted many times. The genes are TRBV7-2 and TRBJ2-3; D is undetermined. Germline CDR1 reads SGHTA; CDR2 reads FQGNSA. Trimming left V 4 bases short and J 5 bases short, with 13 bases between. This CDR3 comprises 14 residues. CDR3 sequence reads: CASSSSGPQDTQYF. DNA of the CDR3: TGTGCCAGCAGCTCTTCCGGACCCCAAGATACGCAGTATTTT.

Concerning this clonotype itself: One end of the junction is discordant with germline, which a read error may explain. V usage is TRBV19 and J usage is TRBJ2-7; TRBD1 aligns across 9 bases. CDR3 size: 14 residues. Germline lookup yields CDR1 LNHDA and CDR2 SQIVND (reference sequence). The CDR3 region is CASSRTGVAYDQYF. The CDR3 coding sequence is TGTGCCAGTAGTAGGACAGGGGTAGCCTACGATCAGTACTTC.

For this clonotype: A clone one base away is much larger, so this may be a read error. The J gene is TRBJ2-1, the V gene TRBV19; the D is unclear. CDR1 and CDR2 (germline): LNHDA, SQIVND (reference sequence). Trimming pared 5 bases from V and 6 bases from J, leaving 17 bases between. The length of the CDR3 is 15 residues. The CDR3 is CASSAPSGFSNEQFF. The CDR3 DNA sequence: TGTGCCAGTAGTGCCCCGTCTGGGTTTAGCAATGAGCAGTTCTTC.

In this sample, this clonotype turned up a few times. A read error may explain this, as a much larger clone is one base away. The chain links TRBV10-3 to TRBJ1-1, with D hard to call. CDR3 length: 14 amino acids. V was clipped by 6 bases and J by 4 bases, with 15 bases between them. CDR1 ENHRY and CDR2 SYGVKD come from the germline V gene. The CDR3, as DNA: TGTGCCATCAGGCCGACGGAGATGAGCACTGAAGCTTTCTTT. The encoded protein is CAIRPTEMSTEAFF.